Each of the 21 T cell receptor beta chains below was sequenced from the same sample in a study of blood T cell repertoires in COVID-19. TCRdb keeps only in-frame clones here, not all; method: immunoSEQ multiplex PCR. The sample contains 100,000 to 150,000 clones, around 86% of which appear only once. What was sequenced was peripheral blood. The receptors were sampled from a middle-aged man with active or convalescent COVID-19.

The chain couples TRBV29-1 to TRBJ1-1, with a weak D call TRBD1 (5 bases). Between the trimmed V and J ends, which lost 5 bases and 11 bases, there was a span of 12 bases. Germline V gene sequence: CDR1 SQVTM, CDR2 ANQGSEA. The CDR3 is 10 amino acids. Here the CDR3 reads CSVRDLQAFF. The DNA for the CDR3 is TGCAGCGTTAGGGACTTACAGGCTTTCTTT.

With regard to this clone: Other nucleotide sequences in the sample specify the same CDR3. The gene calls are TRBV2 and TRBJ2-7; unclear D gene. This CDR3 contains 15 residues. V shed 4 bases and J shed 7 bases, with 20 bases lying between them. The germline V gene encodes CDR1 SNHLY and CDR2 FYNNEI. As DNA, the CDR3 is TGTGCCAGCAGTGGATCCGGAACAGTGAATCGGGAGCAGTACTTC. This codes for CASSGSGTVNREQYF.

The chain employs TRBV6-5 and TRBJ1-2, with unresolved D. Trimming removed 0 bases at V and 4 bases at J, with 9 bases between. Per germline, CDR1 MNHEY and CDR2 SVGAGI. The CDR3 sequence is 14 residues long. CDR3 loop: CASSYSAGIYGYTF. CDR3 in DNA: TGTGCCAGCAGTTACTCTGCAGGAATCTATGGCTACACCTTC.

The J gene is TRBJ2-3, the V gene TRBV7-3; 8 positions match TRBD2. Germline V CDR1 and CDR2: SGHTA, FQGTGA. J was trimmed by 0 bases and V by 1 base; bases with no gene match: 3. This CDR3 is 16 amino acids long. CDR3 sequence reads: CASSLNSGVSTDTQYF. CDR3 sequence (DNA): TGTGCCAGCAGCTTAAATAGCGGGGTTAGCACAGATACGCAGTATTTT.

V usage is TRBV7-9 and J usage is TRBJ2-3, with D unclear. CDR1 SEHNR and CDR2 FQNEAQ come from the germline V gene (reference sequence). This CDR3 is built from 13 residues. V lost 5 bases to trimming and J lost 3 bases, with 9 bases between them. The CDR3 reads CASSPGSTDTQYF. For the CDR3, the DNA is TGTGCCAGCAGCCCTGGTAGTACAGATACGCAGTATTTT.

The chain joins TRBV6-2 or TRBV6-3 to TRBJ2-3; TRBD1 agrees at 8 bases. The junction had 5 bases not matched to a gene; V was cut back by 0 bases and J by 9 bases. The length of the CDR3 is 14 residues. CDR1 MNHEY and CDR2 SVGEGT come from the germline V gene. The CDR3, as DNA: TGTGCCAGCAGTTACTCTCAGGGGGCGTGGACGCAGTATTTT. Amino acid sequence: CASSYSQGAWTQYF.

The genes are TRBV5-1 and TRBJ2-2; D may be TRBD2 (5 bases). Trimming pared 1 base from V and 5 bases from J, leaving 15 bases between. The length of the CDR3 is 16 residues. In germline, CDR1 is SGHRS, CDR2 YFSETQ. CDR3 sequence (DNA): TGCGCCAGCAGCTTGCAAAAGACGGGGATGACCGGGGAGCTGTTTTTT. Protein product: CASSLQKTGMTGELFF. The full variable domain, completed using reference TRBV5-1 and TRBJ2-2, is KAGVTQTPRYLIKTRGQQVTLSCSPISGHRSVSWYQQTPGQGLQFLFEYFSETQRNKGNFPGRFSGRQFSNSRSEMNVSTLELGDSALYLCASSLQKTGMTGELFFGEGSRLTVL.

The rearrangement uses TRBV24-1 and TRBJ2-2; TRBD1 is a possible D gene (5 bases). The CDR3 spans 13 residues. Between the trimmed V and J ends, which lost 10 bases and 7 bases, there was a span of 15 bases. From germline, CDR1 is KGHDR and CDR2 SFDVKD. CDR3: CATRAGSGGELFF. CDR3 nucleotide sequence: TGTGCCACTAGGGCAGGGTCCGGCGGGGAGCTGTTTTTT.

This sequence joins TRBV7-2 and TRBJ1-3, with 7 bases fitting TRBD1. Looked up from germline, CDR1 is SGHTA and CDR2 is FQGNSA. The V segment lost 1 base and the J segment 3 bases; nucleotides outside the gene matches: 3. The CDR3 contains 15 residues. CDR3 amino acids: CASSLEGTVGNTIYF. The CDR3 DNA follows: TGTGCCAGCAGCTTAGAGGGGACAGTTGGAAACACCATATATTTT.

V and J are TRBV7-2 and TRBJ2-7; 12 nucleotides align to TRBD2. With V trimmed by 1 base and J by 4 bases, 8 bases remained unmatched. Germline V gives CDR1 SGHTA, CDR2 FQGNSA. This CDR3 has 17 residues. CDR3 bases: TGTGCCAGCAGCTTAGGGCTTATGACTAGCGGGGGTTACGAGCAGTACTTC. The encoded protein is CASSLGLMTSGGYEQYF.

The rearrangement links TRBV7-9 to TRBJ2-1, with D perhaps matching TRBD1 (6 bases). Germline V gene data show CDR1 as SEHNR and CDR2 as FQNEAQ (reference sequence). The V end was cut by 6 bases, the J end by 9 bases, with 15 bases between. CDR3 length: 13 amino acids. CDR3 nucleotides: TGTGCCAGCAGGGAGTTACAGGGCGGTGAGCAGTTCTTC. Protein product: CASRELQGGEQFF.

This chain joins TRBV7-2 and TRBJ2-1; D perhaps matches TRBD2 (6 bases). Looked up from germline, CDR1 is SGHTA and CDR2 is FQGNSA. Trimming took 3 bases from V and 12 from J, leaving 9 bases between them. The CDR3 is 11 residues long. CDR3 amino acids: CASSLVGGQFF. The CDR3 DNA sequence: TGTGCCAGCAGCTTGGTGGGGGGGCAGTTCTTC.

V usage is TRBV5-1 and J usage is TRBJ2-5; D is perhaps TRBD1 (6 bases). Between the trimmed V and J ends, which lost 4 bases and 0 bases, there was a span of 7 bases. This CDR3 is built from 13 residues. The V gene's germline CDR1 is SGHRS and CDR2 YFSETQ. CDR3 sequence reads: CASSRQDQETQYF. CDR3 in DNA: TGCGCCAGCAGCCGACAGGACCAAGAGACCCAGTACTTC.

CDR3 sequence (DNA): TGCGCCAGCAGCTTGGCCTCCGGTCGCGGGGGGGGTGCAGATACGCAGTATTTT. As protein: CASSLASGRGGGADTQYF. The V and J genes are TRBV5-1 and TRBJ2-3, with 9 bases fitting TRBD2. The germline V gene has CDR1 SGHRS and CDR2 YFSETQ. CDR3 length: 18 amino acids. V gave up 0 bases and J gave up 4 bases; unmatched junction bases: 12.

The chain combines TRBV7-8 with TRBJ2-7, with a possible D match to TRBD2 (5 bases). V was trimmed by 0 bases and J by 4 bases, leaving 16 bases between them. There are 16 residues in the CDR3. Germline values: CDR1 SGHVS, CDR2 FQNEAQ. CDR3 in amino acids: CASSLAAGLGGYEQYF. As DNA, the CDR3 is TGTGCCAGCAGCTTAGCCGCGGGCTTAGGTGGTTACGAGCAGTACTTC.

CDR3 sequence (DNA): TGTGCCAGCAGCAAGTCCCAGGGGGCCGGGGGTTCACCCCTCCACTTT. Amino acid sequence: CASSKSQGAGGSPLHF. The chain combines TRBV5-4 with TRBJ1-6, with 8 bases identical to TRBD1. This CDR3 contains 16 residues. V was clipped by 4 bases and J by 9 bases; unmatched bases: 12. In germline, CDR1 is SGHNT, CDR2 YYREEE (reference sequence).

The CDR3 spells CASSSWTGFNSPLHF. CDR3 DNA sequence: TGTGCCAGCAGTTCATGGACAGGGTTCAATTCACCCCTCCACTTT. The chain joins TRBV7-2 to TRBJ1-6, with 8 bases fitting TRBD1. This CDR3 region has 15 residues. Germline values: CDR1 SGHTA, CDR2 FQGNSA. V lost 6 bases and J lost 7; bases outside the gene matches: 8.

The chain couples TRBV6-5 to TRBJ1-2, with no clear D. Germline CDR1 and CDR2: MNHEY and SVGAGI. The V gene lost 0 bases and the J gene lost 8 bases, with 16 bases spanning the gap. The CDR3 consists of 15 residues. CDR3 in DNA: TGTGCCAGCAGTTACTCGAGAATTGGAGGCGGAGGCTACACCTTC. This gives the protein CASSYSRIGGGGYTF.

The chain combines TRBV15 with TRBJ2-1; 11 nucleotides align to TRBD2. V lost 0 bases to trimming and J lost 6 bases; unmatched junction nucleotides: 7. From germline, CDR1 is LNHNV and CDR2 YYDKDF (reference sequence). This CDR3 comprises 17 residues. For the CDR3, the DNA is TGTGCCACCAGCAGAGATCGGGGAGGGACTAGCGGCAATGAGCAGTTCTTC. It is translated as CATSRDRGGTSGNEQFF. Combining the CDR3 with reference TRBV15 and TRBJ2-1 gives the whole variable domain DAMVIQNPRYQVTQFGKPVTLSCSQTLNHNVMYWYQQKSSQAPKLLFHYYDKDFNNEADTPDNFQSRRPNTSFCFLDIRSPGLGDTAMYLCATSRDRGGTSGNEQFFGPGTRLTVL.

This clone was seen just once. The V gene is TRBV7-6, the J gene TRBJ2-3; possibly TRBD2 for D (7 bases). Germline V gene data show CDR1 as SGHVS and CDR2 as FNYEAQ. The length of the CDR3 is 12 residues. V was trimmed by 1 base and J by 15 bases, leaving 14 bases between them. For the CDR3, the DNA is TGTGCCAGCAGCTTAGACGGGGGGCTCCGATATTTT. Translated, it gives CASSLDGGLRYF.

This sequence joins TRBV18 and TRBJ2-7, with 7 bases that match TRBD1. J was trimmed by 2 bases and V by 2 bases; bases with no gene match: 12. Germline values: CDR1 KGHSH, CDR2 LQKENI. The CDR3 is 17 amino acids. Here the CDR3 reads CASSPNLLGTATYEQYF. The CDR3 DNA reads TGTGCCAGCTCACCAAACCTACTTGGGACAGCCACCTACGAGCAGTACTTC.